The entry that follows covers one T cell receptor beta chain sequence. It lacks a known antigen. Base qualities are not at hand, and no much larger clone is one base apart. Using the deep immunoSEQ assay, TCR CDR3 regions were amplified from genomic DNA by multiplex PCR. Extracted genomic DNA from each cell subset was distributed evenly across all wells of several immunoSEQ 96-well plates, and each plate was treated as a replicate. For sorted subsets, about 220 ng of genomic DNA, equivalent to 25,000 to 35,000 T cell genomes, went into each replicate PCR. Purified libraries were measured with a Qubit 3.0 fluorometer, size-checked on a Bioanalyzer 2100, and measured again with the KAPA Library Quantification kit. A separate single-read 150-cycle Illumina NextSeq 550 flow cell was used to sequence each immunoSEQ 96-well plate. The original pipeline was this. Because the immunoSEQ output held only junctional sequences and lacked quality scores, the filtering could not match the filtering applied to full-length reads. Sequences were annotated with PyIR, a Python wrapper for IgBLAST v1.9, and V/J genes and CDR3 were assigned using IMGT germline references. Reads were removed for weak V/J assignments (E-value above 1e-6), missing CDR3, stop codons, out-of-frame junctions, or ambiguous translated residues. A V3J clonotype was defined by an identical inferred V gene, J gene, and CDR3 amino acid sequence. Percentage overlap between repertoires was computed as shared unique clonotypes divided by the size of the smaller repertoire. Richness of each repertoire was evaluated using RTK rarefaction, the Chao1 estimator, and Recon v2.1 estimates of unobserved clonotypes. Generation probabilities for all TCRbeta clonotypes obtained by the gDNA method from a handful of donors were computed using OLGA. In TCRdb, the immuneACCESS table is reduced to in-frame sequences with V and J assigned. These tables do not hold every clone; where another copy was compared, an unresolved V gene accounts for under half, and the others remain unexplained. V and J calls and clone size are as listed in that table; D and trimming were resolved from the DNA. Within this sample are around 1,900,000 clones, with 93% of them counted one time only. The ten most abundant clones make up 1.5% to 2% of the sample.

These data come from a study of shared clonotypes between healthy human individuals (TCRdb year 2020). Broadly, across the study: A few men and two women, aged 18 to 49 years, made up the cohort. For each donor, CD4 naive and CD4 memory were each given three plates, CD8 naive was given two plates, and CD8 memory was given one plate. To estimate repertoire size and how much clonotype sharing occurs between individuals, the study deeply sequenced the blood TCR repertoires of roughly 5 healthy adults. Different laboratories and diverse techniques were used to prepare libraries and sequence TCR repertoires, to increase sequencing depth and limit assay-specific biases. Between about 0.9 and 8.9 billion PBMCs per donor were obtained by leukapheresis. The paper as a whole reports these results and caveats: Rarefaction of sorted-subset datasets indicated incomplete sequencing despite the large sequencing depth. Across a few donors, around 5% of naive CD4, 3% to 3.5% of naive CD8, around 2.5% of memory CD4, and roughly 0.41% of memory CD8 clonotypes were shared. The genetic and exposure-history diversity represented was limited by the small number of donors. Pairwise subsampling indicated that sequencing depth was expected to affect the degree of clonotype sharing among donors. Higher generation probabilities were observed for clonotypes shared by all four sorted-subset donors than for non-shared clonotypes. Sampling was limited to blood, and TCR repertoires in tissue likely differ from TCR repertoires in blood. Estimated clonotype richness was generally larger for naive than for memory subsets.

CD8 naive samples were obtained by positive selection for CCR7 among CD45RO-negative cells, yielding a CD45RA+CCR7+ population from which TemRA cells were excluded. Healthy HIV-negative adults with no recently reported acute infections or vaccinations were included as donors. Only Caucasian adults living in Nashville, Tennessee, USA were represented among the donors. After blood collection by leukapheresis, PBMCs were isolated using Ficoll-Histopaque density gradient centrifugation and then cryopreserved in the vapor phase of liquid nitrogen. Analytical flow cytometry was used to check the purity and quantity of every magnetically sorted T cell population. From each sorted fraction, genomic DNA was isolated and quantified by UV absorbance on a Nanodrop 2000c. The CDR3 holds 13 amino acids from the cysteine to the phenylalanine. The read is trimmed to its CDR3 DNA, 39 bases read in frame from base 1. Trimming costs V 6 bases and J 1 base, and their ends lie 10 bases apart. The germline V gene specifies SGDLS as CDR1 and YYNGEE as CDR2.

Sequencing was performed on naive CD8+ T cells from PBMCs. Per the publication, the cell subset or site label means: CD45RA+CCR7+. The chain couples TRBV9 to TRBJ1-1; the D gene is perhaps TRBD1, from 6 matching bases. This TCR derives from a man aged 18 to 30 in good health. Some clones in this sample may be carry-over from other donors' samples. The CDR3 protein is CASTGRGNTEAFF. The bases read TGTGCCAGCACCGGCAGGGGGAACACTGAAGCTTTCTTT.